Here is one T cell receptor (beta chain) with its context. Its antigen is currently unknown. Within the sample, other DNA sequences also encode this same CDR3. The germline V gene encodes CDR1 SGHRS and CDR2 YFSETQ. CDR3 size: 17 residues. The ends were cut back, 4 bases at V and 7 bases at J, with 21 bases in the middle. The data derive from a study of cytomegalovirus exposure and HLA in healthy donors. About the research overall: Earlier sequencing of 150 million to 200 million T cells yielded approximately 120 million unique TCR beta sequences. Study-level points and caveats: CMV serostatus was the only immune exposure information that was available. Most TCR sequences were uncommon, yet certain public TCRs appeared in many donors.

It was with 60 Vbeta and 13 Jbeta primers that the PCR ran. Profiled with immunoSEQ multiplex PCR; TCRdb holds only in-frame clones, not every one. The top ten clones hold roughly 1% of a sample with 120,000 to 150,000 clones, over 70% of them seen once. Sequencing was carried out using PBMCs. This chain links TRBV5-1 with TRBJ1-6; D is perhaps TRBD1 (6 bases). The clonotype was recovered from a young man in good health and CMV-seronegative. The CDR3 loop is CASSRGAQSAGNSPLHF. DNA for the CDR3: TGCGCCAGCAGCCGGGGGGCACAGTCCGCTGGGAATTCACCCCTCCACTTT.